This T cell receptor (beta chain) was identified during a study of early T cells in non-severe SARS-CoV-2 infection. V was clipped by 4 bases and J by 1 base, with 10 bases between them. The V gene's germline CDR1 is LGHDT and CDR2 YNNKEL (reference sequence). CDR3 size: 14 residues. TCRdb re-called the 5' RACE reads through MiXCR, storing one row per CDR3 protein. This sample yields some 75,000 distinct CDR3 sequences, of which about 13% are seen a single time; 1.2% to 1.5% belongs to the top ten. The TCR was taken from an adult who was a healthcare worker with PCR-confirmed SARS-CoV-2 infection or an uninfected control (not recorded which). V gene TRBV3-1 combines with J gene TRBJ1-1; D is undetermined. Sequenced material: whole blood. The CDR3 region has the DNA TGTGCCAGCAGCCCGCTGCGGGGGAACACTGAAGCTTTCTTT. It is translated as CASSPLRGNTEAFF.